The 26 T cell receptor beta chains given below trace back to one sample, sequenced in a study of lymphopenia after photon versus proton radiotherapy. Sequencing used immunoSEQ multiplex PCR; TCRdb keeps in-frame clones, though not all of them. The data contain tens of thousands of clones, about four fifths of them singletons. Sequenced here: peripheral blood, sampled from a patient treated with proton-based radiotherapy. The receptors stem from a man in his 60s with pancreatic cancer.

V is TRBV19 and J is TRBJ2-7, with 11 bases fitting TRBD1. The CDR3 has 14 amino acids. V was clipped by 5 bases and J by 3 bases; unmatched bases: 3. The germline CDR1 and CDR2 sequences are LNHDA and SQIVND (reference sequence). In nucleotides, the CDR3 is TGTGCCAGTAGTGCCGGGACAGGGGGCTACGAGCAGTACTTC. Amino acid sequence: CASSAGTGGYEQYF.

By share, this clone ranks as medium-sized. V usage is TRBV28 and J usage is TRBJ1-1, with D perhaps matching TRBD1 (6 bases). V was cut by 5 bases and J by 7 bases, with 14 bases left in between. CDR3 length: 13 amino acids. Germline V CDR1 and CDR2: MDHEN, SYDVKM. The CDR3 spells CASSTRGQHEAFF. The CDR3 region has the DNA TGTGCCAGCAGTACCCGTGGACAGCATGAAGCTTTCTTT.

CDR3 sequence reads: CASSIRMTDTQYF. For the CDR3, the DNA is TGTGCCAGCAGCATTAGAATGACAGATACGCAGTATTTT. J is TRBJ2-3 and V is TRBV9; no definite D call. The V and J ends lost 4 bases and 3 bases respectively, with 9 bases between them. The length of the CDR3 is 13 residues. Germline loops: CDR1 SGDLS, CDR2 YYNGEE.

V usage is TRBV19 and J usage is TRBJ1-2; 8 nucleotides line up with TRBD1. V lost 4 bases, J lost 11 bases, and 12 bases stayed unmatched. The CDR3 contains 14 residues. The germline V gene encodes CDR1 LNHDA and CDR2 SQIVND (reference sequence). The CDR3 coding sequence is TGTGCCAGTAGTACTGAGGACAGGGCCTGGCGTTACACCTTC. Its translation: CASSTEDRAWRYTF.

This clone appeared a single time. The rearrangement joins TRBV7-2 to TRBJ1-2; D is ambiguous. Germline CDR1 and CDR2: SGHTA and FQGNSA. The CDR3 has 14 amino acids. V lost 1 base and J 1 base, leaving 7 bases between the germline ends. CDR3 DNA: TGTGCCAGCAGCTTAGGCGGGGATAACTATGGCTACACCTTC. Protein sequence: CASSLGGDNYGYTF.

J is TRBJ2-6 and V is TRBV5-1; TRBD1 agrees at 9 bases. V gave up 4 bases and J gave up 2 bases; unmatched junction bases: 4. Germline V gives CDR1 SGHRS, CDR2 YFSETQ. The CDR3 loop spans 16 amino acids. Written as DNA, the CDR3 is TGCGCCAGCAGCCCACAGGGGGCTGCTGGGGCCAACGTCCTGACTTTC. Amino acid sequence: CASSPQGAAGANVLTF.

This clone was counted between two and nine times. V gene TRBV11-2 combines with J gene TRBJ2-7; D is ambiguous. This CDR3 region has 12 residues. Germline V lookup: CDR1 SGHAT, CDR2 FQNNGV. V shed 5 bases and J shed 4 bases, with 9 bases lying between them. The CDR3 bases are TGTGCCAGCAGCCAGTGGGGATACGAGCAGTACTTC. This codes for CASSQWGYEQYF.

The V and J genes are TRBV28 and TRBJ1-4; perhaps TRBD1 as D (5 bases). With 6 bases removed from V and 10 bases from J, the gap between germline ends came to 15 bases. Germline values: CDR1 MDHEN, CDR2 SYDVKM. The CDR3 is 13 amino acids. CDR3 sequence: CASSSGTNGKLFF. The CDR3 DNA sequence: TGTGCCAGCAGCTCCGGGACCAACGGAAAACTGTTTTTT.

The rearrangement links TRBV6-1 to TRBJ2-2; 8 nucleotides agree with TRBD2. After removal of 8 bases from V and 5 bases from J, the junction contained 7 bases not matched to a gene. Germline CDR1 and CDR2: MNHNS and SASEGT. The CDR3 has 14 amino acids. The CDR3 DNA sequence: TGTGCCAGCTTAGCGGGGAGGTGGACCGGGGAGCTGTTTTTT. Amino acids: CASLAGRWTGELFF.

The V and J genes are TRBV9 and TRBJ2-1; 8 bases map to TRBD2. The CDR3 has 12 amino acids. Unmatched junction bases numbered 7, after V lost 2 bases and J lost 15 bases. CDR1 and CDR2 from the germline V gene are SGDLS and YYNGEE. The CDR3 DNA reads TGTGCCAGCAGCGTGCGGAGCGGGAGCCCGTTCTTC. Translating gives CASSVRSGSPFF.

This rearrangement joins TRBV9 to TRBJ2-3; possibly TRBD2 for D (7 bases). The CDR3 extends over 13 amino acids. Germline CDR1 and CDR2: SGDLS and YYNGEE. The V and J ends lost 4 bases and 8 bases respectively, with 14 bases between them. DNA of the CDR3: TGTGCCAGCAGCAATAGGGGGGAGGGTACGCAGTATTTT. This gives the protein CASSNRGEGTQYF.

The CDR3: CASSAWDRGRLGYTF. The CDR3, as DNA: TGCGCCAGCAGCGCGTGGGACAGGGGGCGTTTGGGCTACACCTTC. This chain connects TRBV5-1 to TRBJ1-2; the match to TRBD1 covers 12 bases. The V and J ends lost 4 bases and 8 bases, in that order; junction bases with no gene match: 9. The germline gives CDR1 SGHRS, CDR2 YFSETQ. This CDR3 region has 15 residues.

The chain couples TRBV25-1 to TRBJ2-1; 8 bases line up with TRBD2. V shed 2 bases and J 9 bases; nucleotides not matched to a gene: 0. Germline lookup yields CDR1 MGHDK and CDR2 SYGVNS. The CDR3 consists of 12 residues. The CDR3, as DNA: TGTGCCAGCAGTGAACGGGAGGGTGAGCAGTTCTTC. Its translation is CASSEREGEQFF.

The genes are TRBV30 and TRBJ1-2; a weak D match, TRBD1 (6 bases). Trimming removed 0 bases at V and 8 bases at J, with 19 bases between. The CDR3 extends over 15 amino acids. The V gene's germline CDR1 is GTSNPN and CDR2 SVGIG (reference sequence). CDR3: CAWSVLRGRGVGYTF. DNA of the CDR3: TGTGCCTGGAGTGTACTAAGGGGTAGGGGGGTAGGCTACACCTTC.

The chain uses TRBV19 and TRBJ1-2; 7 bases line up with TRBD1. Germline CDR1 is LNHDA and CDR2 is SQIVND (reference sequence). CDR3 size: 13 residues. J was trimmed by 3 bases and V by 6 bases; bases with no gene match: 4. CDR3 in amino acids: CASSPTGYYGYTF. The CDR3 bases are TGTGCCAGTAGCCCGACAGGGTACTATGGCTACACCTTC.

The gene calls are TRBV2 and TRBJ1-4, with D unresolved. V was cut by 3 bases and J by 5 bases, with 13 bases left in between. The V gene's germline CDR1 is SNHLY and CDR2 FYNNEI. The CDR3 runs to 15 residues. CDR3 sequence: CASSEFGVENEKLFF. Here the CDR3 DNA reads TGTGCCAGCAGTGAGTTTGGGGTGGAGAATGAAAAACTGTTTTTT.

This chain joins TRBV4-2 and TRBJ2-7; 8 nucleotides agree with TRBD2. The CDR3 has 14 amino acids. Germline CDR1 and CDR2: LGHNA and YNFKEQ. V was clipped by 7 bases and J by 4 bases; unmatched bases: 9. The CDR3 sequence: CASTPGGGRYEQYF. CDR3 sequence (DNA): TGTGCCAGCACCCCGGGGGGCGGGAGGTACGAGCAGTACTTC.

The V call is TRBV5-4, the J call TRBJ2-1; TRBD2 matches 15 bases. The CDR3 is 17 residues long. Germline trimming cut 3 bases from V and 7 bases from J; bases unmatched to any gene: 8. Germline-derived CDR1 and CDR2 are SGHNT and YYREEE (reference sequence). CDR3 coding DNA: TGTGCCAGCAGCTCCGGACTAGCGGGAGGGTCCCTTAATGAGCAGTTCTTC. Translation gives CASSSGLAGGSLNEQFF.

CDR3 region: CASHPGRGRINSPLHF. CDR3 bases: TGTGCCAGCCATCCCGGAAGGGGACGTATTAATTCACCCCTCCACTTT. The genes are TRBV19 and TRBJ1-6; a weak D match, TRBD1 (5 bases). The V gene's germline CDR1 is LNHDA and CDR2 SQIVND (reference sequence). Deletions cut 9 bases from V and 6 bases from J, with 21 bases between. The length of the CDR3 is 16 residues. Filled out from reference TRBV19 and TRBJ1-6, the complete variable domain reads DGGITQSPKYLFRKEGQNVTLSCEQNLNHDAMYWYRQDPGQGLRLIYYSQIVNDFQKGDIAEGYSVSREKKESFPLTVTSAQKNPTAFYLCASHPGRGRINSPLHFGNGTRLTVT.

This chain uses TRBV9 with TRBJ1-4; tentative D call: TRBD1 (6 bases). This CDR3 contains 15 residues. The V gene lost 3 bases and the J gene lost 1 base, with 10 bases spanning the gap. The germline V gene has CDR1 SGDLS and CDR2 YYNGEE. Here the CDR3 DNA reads TGTGCCAGCAGCGAGGGACATGGAACTAATGAAAAACTGTTTTTT. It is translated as CASSEGHGTNEKLFF.

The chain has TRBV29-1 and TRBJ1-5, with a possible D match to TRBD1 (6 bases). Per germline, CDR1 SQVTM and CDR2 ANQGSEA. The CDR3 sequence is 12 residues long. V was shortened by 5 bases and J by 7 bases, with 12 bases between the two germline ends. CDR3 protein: CSVLVGAQPQHF. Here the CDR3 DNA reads TGCAGCGTTCTGGTGGGGGCCCAGCCCCAGCATTTT.

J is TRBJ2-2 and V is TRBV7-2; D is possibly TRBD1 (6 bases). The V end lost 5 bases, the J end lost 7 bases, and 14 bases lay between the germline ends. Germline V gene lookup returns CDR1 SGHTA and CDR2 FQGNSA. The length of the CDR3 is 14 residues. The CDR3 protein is CASSLQGTGGELFF. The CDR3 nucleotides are TGTGCCAGCAGCCTACAGGGTACCGGCGGGGAGCTGTTTTTT.

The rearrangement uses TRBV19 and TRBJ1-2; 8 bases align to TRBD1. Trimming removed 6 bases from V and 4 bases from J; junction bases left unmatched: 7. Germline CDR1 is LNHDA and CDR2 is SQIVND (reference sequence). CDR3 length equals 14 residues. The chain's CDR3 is CASSRQGLLYGYTF. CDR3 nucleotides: TGTGCCAGTAGCCGACAGGGGTTACTCTATGGCTACACCTTC.

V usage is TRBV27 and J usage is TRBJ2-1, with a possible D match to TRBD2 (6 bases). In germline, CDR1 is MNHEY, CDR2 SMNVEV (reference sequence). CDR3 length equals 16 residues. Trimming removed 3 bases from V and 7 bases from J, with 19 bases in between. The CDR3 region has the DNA TGTGCCAGCAGTTTCCTCCGGGACTTCTCTGAGAATGAGCAGTTCTTC. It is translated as CASSFLRDFSENEQFF.

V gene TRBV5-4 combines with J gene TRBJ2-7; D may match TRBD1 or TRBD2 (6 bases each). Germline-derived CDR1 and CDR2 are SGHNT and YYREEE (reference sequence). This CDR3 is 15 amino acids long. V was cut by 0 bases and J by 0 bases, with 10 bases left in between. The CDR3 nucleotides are TGTGCCAGCAGCTTGGGAGGGGGGTTCTCCTACGAGCAGTACTTC. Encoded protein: CASSLGGGFSYEQYF. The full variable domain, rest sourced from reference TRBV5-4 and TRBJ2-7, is ETGVTQSPTHLIKTRGQQVTLRCSSQSGHNTVSWYQQALGQGPQFIFQYYREEENGRGNFPPRFSGLQFPNYSSELNVNALELDDSALYLCASSLGGGFSYEQYFGPGTRLTVT.

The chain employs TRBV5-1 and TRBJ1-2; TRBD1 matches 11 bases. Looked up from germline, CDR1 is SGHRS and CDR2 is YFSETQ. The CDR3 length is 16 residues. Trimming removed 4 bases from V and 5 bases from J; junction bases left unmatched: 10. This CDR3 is CASSPRDRGIPYGYTF. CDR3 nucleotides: TGCGCCAGCAGCCCCCGGGACAGGGGGATACCTTATGGCTACACCTTC.